A selection of T cell receptor beta chains follows, all from one sample in a study of cytotoxic CD8 clonotypes in ibrutinib-treated CLL. The protocol was immunoSEQ multiplex PCR, while the TCRdb copy is restricted to in-frame clones and leaves out a portion. Counted here are 140,000 or so clones, 79% occurring once; the ten biggest clones make up more than 10%. Sequencing was performed on PBMCs, taken after 12 months of ibrutinib treatment. These TCRs come from a human donor with chronic lymphocytic leukemia. CDR3s include the opening cysteine and the closing phenylalanine or tryptophan. The D gene is left open where the match is weak. Only some rows state a clone size, as once, few, many or a class for expanded clones.

J gene: TRBJ1-1; V gene: TRBV13; clone size: once; D gene: -; CDR3 protein: CASSLIGDRMNTEAFF; CDR3 DNA: TGTGCCAGCAGCTTAATCGGGGATCGGATGAACACTGAAGCTTTCTTT
J gene: TRBJ2-1; V gene: TRBV7-2; clone size: -; D gene: -; CDR3 protein: CASSLDQTPNEQFF; CDR3 DNA: TGTGCCAGCAGCTTAGACCAGACCCCCAATGAGCAGTTCTTC
J gene: TRBJ1-2; V gene: TRBV6-5; clone size: few; D gene: -; CDR3 protein: CASSSEVNYGYTF; CDR3 DNA: TGTGCCAGCAGTTCCGAGGTTAACTATGGCTACACCTTC
J gene: TRBJ1-5; V gene: TRBV9; clone size: -; D gene: -; CDR3 protein: CASSVDGGQPQHF; CDR3 DNA: TGTGCCAGCAGCGTAGATGGGGGTCAGCCCCAGCATTTT
J gene: TRBJ2-7; V gene: TRBV2; clone size: -; D gene: -; CDR3 protein: CASRTEYF; CDR3 DNA: TGTGCCAGCCGGACAGAGTACTTC
J gene: TRBJ2-7; V gene: TRBV11-2; clone size: -; D gene: -; CDR3 protein: CASSLVFPSSYEQYF; CDR3 DNA: TGTGCCAGCAGCTTAGTTTTCCCGAGCTCCTACGAGCAGTACTTC
J gene: TRBJ1-4; V gene: TRBV18; clone size: -; D gene: -; CDR3 protein: CASSDGGEKLFF; CDR3 DNA: TGTGCCAGCTCGGATGGGGGTGAAAAACTGTTTTTT
J gene: TRBJ1-5; V gene: TRBV28; clone size: -; D gene: -; CDR3 protein: CASSNGVTANQPQHF; CDR3 DNA: TGTGCCAGCAGTAACGGGGTGACAGCTAATCAGCCCCAGCATTTT
J gene: TRBJ2-3; V gene: TRBV7-3; clone size: -; D gene: TRBD2; CDR3 protein: CASSPGSGRGTDTQYF; CDR3 DNA: TGTGCCAGCAGCCCGGGGAGTGGGAGGGGTACAGATACGCAGTATTTT
J gene: TRBJ2-1; V gene: TRBV2; clone size: -; D gene: TRBD2; CDR3 protein: CASSNTGTSVDEQFF; CDR3 DNA: TGTGCCAGCAGTAACACCGGGACTAGCGTCGATGAGCAGTTCTTC
J gene: TRBJ1-3; V gene: TRBV5-1; clone size: -; D gene: -; CDR3 protein: CASSPGGGTAAGNTIYF; CDR3 DNA: TGCGCCAGCAGCCCAGGTGGGGGGACTGCAGCAGGAAACACCATATATTTT
J gene: TRBJ1-3; V gene: TRBV13; clone size: -; D gene: -; CDR3 protein: CASSRGGGTFSGNTIYF; CDR3 DNA: TGTGCCAGCAGCAGGGGCGGGGGGACCTTCTCTGGAAACACCATATATTTT
J gene: TRBJ1-4; V gene: TRBV6-5; clone size: once; D gene: -; CDR3 protein: CASSTQNEKLFF; CDR3 DNA: TGTGCCAGCAGTACCCAGAACGAAAAACTGTTTTTT
J gene: TRBJ1-5; V gene: TRBV28; clone size: -; D gene: -; CDR3 protein: CASSLSGAVGQPQHF; CDR3 DNA: TGTGCCAGCAGTTTATCAGGGGCGGTGGGCCAGCCCCAGCATTTT
J gene: TRBJ2-5; V gene: TRBV6-5; clone size: -; D gene: -; CDR3 protein: CASSYIRGWETQYF; CDR3 DNA: TGTGCCAGCAGTTATATCAGGGGCTGGGAGACCCAGTACTTC
J gene: TRBJ1-2; V gene: TRBV27; clone size: -; D gene: TRBD1; CDR3 protein: CASSTGAQLNYGYTF; CDR3 DNA: TGTGCCAGCAGCACAGGGGCCCAATTGAACTATGGCTACACCTTC
J gene: TRBJ1-5; V gene: TRBV2; clone size: -; D gene: -; CDR3 protein: CASSGGVNINQPQHF; CDR3 DNA: TGTGCCAGCAGTGGGGGGGTGAATATCAATCAGCCCCAGCATTTT
J gene: TRBJ1-1; V gene: TRBV2; clone size: -; D gene: -; CDR3 protein: CASSEQAMNTEAFF; CDR3 DNA: TGTGCCAGCAGTGAACAGGCCATGAACACTGAAGCTTTCTTT
J gene: TRBJ2-1; V gene: TRBV5-4; clone size: -; D gene: -; CDR3 protein: CASSLDSYNEQFF; CDR3 DNA: TGTGCCAGCAGCTTAGACAGTTACAATGAGCAGTTCTTC
J gene: TRBJ1-1; V gene: TRBV2; clone size: once; D gene: -; CDR3 protein: CASSEGRGSVTEAFF; CDR3 DNA: TGTGCCAGCAGTGAAGGCAGGGGAAGTGTGACTGAAGCTTTCTTT